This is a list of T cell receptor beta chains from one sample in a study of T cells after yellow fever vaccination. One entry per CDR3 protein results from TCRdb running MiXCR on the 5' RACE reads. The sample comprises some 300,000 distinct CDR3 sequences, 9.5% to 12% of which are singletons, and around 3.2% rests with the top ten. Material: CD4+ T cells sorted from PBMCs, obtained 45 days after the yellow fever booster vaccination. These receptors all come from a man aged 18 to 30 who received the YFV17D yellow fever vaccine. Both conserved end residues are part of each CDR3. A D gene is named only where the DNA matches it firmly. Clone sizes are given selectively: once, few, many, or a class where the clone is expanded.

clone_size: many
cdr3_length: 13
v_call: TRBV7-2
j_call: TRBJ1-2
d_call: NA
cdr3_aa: CASSWGQRYGYTF
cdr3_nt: TGTGCCAGCAGCTGGGGCCAGAGATATGGCTACACCTTC

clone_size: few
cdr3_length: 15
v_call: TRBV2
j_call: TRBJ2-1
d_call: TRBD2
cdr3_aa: CASSPGLAGLNEQFF
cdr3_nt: TGTGCCAGCAGTCCTGGACTAGCGGGGCTCAATGAGCAGTTCTTC

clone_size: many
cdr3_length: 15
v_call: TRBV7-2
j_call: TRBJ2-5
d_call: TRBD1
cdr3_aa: CASSPRQGWAETQYF
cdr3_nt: TGTGCCAGCAGCCCCAGACAGGGTTGGGCGGAGACCCAGTACTTC

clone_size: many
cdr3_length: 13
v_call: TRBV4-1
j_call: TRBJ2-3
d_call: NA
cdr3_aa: CASSQVGSDTQYF
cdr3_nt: TGCGCCAGCAGCCAAGTCGGCTCAGATACGCAGTATTTT

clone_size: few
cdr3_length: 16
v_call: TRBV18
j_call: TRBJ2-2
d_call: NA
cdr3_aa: CASSPQTLFNTGELFF
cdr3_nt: TGTGCCAGCTCACCTCAGACTCTCTTCAACACCGGGGAGCTGTTTTTT

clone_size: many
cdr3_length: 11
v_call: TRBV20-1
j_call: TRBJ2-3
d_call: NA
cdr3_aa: CSASPGDTQYF
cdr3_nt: TGCAGTGCTAGTCCCGGGGATACGCAGTATTTT

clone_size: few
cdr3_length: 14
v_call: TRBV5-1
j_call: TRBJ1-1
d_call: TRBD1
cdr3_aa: CASSDGQGYTEAFF
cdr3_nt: TGCGCCAGCAGCGACGGACAGGGGTACACTGAAGCTTTCTTT

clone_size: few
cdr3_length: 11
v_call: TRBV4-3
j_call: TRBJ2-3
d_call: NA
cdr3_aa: CASSQKGTQYF
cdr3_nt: TGCGCCAGCAGCCAAAAGGGTACGCAGTATTTT

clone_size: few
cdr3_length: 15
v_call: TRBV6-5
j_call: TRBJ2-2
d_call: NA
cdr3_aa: CASSYSGQNTGELFF
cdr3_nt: TGTGCCAGCAGTTACTCGGGACAGAACACCGGGGAGCTGTTTTTT

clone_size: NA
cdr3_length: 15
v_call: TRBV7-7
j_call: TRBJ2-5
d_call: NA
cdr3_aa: CASSFNPGPQETQYF
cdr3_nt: TGTGCCAGCAGCTTCAACCCGGGACCCCAAGAGACCCAGTACTTC

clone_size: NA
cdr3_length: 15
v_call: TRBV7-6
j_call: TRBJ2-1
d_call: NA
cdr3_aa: CASSLSLGVNNEQFF
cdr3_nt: TGTGCCAGCAGCTTAAGCTTGGGTGTAAACAATGAGCAGTTCTTC

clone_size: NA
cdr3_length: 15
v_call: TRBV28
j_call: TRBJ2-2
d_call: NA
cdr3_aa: CASSLVRGSTGELFF
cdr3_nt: TGTGCCAGCAGCTTGGTGCGAGGCAGCACCGGGGAGCTGTTTTTT

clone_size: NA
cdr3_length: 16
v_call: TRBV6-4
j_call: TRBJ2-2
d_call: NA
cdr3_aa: CASRPTGQGGAGELFF
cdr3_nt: TGTGCCAGCCGGCCCACCGGGCAGGGGGGAGCCGGGGAGCTGTTTTTT

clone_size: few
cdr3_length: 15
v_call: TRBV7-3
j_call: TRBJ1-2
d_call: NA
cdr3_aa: CASRKNAGQGYGYTF
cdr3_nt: TGTGCCAGCAGAAAGAATGCTGGTCAGGGCTATGGCTACACCTTC